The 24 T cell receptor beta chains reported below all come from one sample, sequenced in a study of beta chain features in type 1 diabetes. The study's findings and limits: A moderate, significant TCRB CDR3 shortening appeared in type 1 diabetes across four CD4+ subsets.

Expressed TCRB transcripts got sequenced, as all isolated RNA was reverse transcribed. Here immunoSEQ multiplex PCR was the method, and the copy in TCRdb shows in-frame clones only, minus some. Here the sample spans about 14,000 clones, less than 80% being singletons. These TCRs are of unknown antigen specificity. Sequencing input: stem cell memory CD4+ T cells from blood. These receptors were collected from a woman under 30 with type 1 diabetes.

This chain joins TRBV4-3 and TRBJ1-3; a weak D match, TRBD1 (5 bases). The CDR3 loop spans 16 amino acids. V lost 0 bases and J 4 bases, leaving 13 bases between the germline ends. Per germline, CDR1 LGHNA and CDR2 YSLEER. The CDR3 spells CASSQDRGVEGNTIYF. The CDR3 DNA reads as TGCGCCAGCAGCCAAGATCGGGGGGTAGAAGGAAACACCATATATTTT.

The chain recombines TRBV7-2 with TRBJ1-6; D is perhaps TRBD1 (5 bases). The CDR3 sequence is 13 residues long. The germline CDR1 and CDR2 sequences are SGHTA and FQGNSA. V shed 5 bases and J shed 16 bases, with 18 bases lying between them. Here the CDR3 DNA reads TGTGCCAGCAGCCAAGGGACTTCACCTATTCTCCACTTT. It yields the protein CASSQGTSPILHF.

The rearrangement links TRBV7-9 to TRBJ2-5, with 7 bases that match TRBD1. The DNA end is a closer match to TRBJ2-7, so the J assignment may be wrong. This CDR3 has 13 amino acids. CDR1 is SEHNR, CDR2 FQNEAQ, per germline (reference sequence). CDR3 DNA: TGTGCCAAACCCCGGCAGGGGGCCTACGAGCAGTACTTC. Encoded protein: CAKPRQGAYEQYF.

The CDR3 DNA reads as TGTGCCAGCACCCATAGGCAGGTACATCAGCCCCAGCATTTT. Amino acid sequence: CASTHRQVHQPQHF. The V call is TRBV7-9, the J call TRBJ1-5; unclear D gene. Trimming removed 7 bases from V and 5 bases from J, with 15 bases in between. The germline V gene encodes CDR1 SEHNR and CDR2 FQNEAQ (reference sequence). The CDR3 length is 14 residues.

The CDR3 is CASSRSTYQETQYF. Here the CDR3 DNA reads TGTGCCAGCAGCCGATCTACGTACCAAGAGACCCAGTACTTC. The chain links TRBV4-2 to TRBJ2-5; D remains unclear. Trimming took off 4 bases at V and 0 bases at J, with 9 bases between the two ends. CDR1 is LGHNA and CDR2 is YNFKEQ in the germline V gene. This CDR3 is built from 14 residues.

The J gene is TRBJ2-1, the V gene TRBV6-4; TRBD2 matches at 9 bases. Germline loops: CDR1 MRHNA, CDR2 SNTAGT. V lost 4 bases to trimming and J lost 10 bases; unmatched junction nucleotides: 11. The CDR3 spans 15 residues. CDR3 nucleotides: TGTGCCAGCAGTGTAAGCGCGGGAGGGAGGGGAGAGCAGTTCTTC. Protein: CASSVSAGGRGEQFF.

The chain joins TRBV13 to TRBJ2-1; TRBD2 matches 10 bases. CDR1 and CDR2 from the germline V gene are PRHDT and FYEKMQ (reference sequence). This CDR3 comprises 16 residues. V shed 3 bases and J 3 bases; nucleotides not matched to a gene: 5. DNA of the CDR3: TGTGCCAGCAGCTTGCGGCGGACTAGCGGCTACAATGAGCAGTTCTTC. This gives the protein CASSLRRTSGYNEQFF.

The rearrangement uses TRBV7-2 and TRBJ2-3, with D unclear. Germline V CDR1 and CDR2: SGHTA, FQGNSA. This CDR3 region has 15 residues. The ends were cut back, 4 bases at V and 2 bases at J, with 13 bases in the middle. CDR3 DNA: TGTGCCAGCAGCTCCCGAGCCGTCGACACAGATACGCAGTATTTT. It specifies CASSSRAVDTDTQYF.

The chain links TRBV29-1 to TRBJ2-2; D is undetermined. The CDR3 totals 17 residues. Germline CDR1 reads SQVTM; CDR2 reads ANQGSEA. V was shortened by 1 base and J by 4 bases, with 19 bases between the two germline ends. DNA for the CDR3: TGCAGCGTTGAAGTTCCGAGTCGAGGTTATGGCACCGGGGAGCTGTTTTTT. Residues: CSVEVPSRGYGTGELFF.

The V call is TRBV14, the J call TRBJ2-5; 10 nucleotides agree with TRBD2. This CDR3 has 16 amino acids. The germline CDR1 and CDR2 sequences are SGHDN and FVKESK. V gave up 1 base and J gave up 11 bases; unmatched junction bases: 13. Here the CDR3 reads CASSQVASGSIGEQYF. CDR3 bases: TGTGCCAGCAGCCAAGTCGCTAGCGGGAGTATCGGGGAGCAGTACTTC.

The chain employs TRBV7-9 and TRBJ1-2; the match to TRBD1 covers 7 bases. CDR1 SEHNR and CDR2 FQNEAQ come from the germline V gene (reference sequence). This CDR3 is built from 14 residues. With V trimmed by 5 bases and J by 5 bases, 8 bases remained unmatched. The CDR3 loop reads CASSPRGASYGYTF. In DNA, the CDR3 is TGTGCCAGCAGCCCCAGGGGGGCGTCTTATGGCTACACCTTC.

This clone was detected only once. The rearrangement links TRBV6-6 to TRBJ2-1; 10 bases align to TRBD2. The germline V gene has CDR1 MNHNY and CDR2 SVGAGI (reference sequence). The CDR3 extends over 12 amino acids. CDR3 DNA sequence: TGTGTGAGCGGGAGGGAATACAATGAGCAGTTCTTC. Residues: CVSGREYNEQFF.

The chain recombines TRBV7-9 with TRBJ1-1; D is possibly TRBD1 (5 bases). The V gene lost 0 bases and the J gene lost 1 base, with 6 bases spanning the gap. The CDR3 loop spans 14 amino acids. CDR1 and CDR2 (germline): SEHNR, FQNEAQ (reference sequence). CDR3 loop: CASSLAGGNTEAFF. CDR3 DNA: TGTGCCAGCAGCTTAGCGGGGGGGAACACTGAAGCTTTCTTT. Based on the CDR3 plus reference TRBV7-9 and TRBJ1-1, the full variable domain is DTGVSQNPRHKITKRGQNVTFRCDPISEHNRLYWYRQTLGQGPEFLTYFQNEAQLEKSRLLSDRFSAERPKGSFSTLEIQRTEQGDSAMYLCASSLAGGNTEAFFGQGTRLTVV.

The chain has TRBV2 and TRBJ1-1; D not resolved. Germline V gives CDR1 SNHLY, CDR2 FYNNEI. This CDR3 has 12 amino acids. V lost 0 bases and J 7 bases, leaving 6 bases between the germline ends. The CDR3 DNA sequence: TGTGCCAGCAGTGAAGCGCTATTTGAAGCTTTCTTT. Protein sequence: CASSEALFEAFF.

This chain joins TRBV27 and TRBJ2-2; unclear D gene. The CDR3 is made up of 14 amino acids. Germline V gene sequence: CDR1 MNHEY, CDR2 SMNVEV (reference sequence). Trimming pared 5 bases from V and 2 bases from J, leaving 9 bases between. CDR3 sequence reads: CASSHQTNTGELFF. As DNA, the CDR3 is TGTGCCAGCAGTCACCAGACAAACACCGGGGAGCTGTTTTTT.

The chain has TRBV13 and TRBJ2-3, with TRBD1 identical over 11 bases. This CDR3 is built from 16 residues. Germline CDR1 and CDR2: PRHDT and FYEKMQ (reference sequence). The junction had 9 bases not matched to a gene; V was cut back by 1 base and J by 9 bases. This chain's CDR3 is CASSLAGTGGMMTQYF. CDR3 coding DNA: TGTGCCAGCAGCTTAGCGGGGACAGGGGGAATGATGACGCAGTATTTT.

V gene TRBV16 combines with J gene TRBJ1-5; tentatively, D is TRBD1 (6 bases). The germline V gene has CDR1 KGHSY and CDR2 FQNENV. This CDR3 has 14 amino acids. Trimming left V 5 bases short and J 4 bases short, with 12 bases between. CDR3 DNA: TGTGCCAGCAGCATCGACAGGATTAATCAGCCCCAGCATTTT. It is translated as CASSIDRINQPQHF.

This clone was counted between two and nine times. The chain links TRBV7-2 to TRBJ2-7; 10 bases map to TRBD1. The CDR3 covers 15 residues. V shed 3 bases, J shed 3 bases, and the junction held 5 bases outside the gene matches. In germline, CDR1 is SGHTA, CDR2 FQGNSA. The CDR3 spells CASSLSTGGGYEQYF. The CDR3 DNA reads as TGTGCCAGCAGCTTGTCGACAGGGGGCGGCTACGAGCAGTACTTC.

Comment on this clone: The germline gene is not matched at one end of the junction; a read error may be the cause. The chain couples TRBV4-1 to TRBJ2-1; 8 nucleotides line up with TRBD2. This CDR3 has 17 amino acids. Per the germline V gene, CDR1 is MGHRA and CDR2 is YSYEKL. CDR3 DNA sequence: TGCGCCAGCAGCAAAGATTCGCGCGGGACTAGTGTTCAGGTGCAGTTCTTC. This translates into CASSKDSRGTSVQVQFF.

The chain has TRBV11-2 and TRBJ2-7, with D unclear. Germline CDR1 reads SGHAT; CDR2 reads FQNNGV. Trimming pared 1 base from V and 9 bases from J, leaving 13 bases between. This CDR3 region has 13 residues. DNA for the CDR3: TGTGCCAGCAGCTTAGGCGCGGCCCCCGGGCAGTACTTC. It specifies CASSLGAAPGQYF.

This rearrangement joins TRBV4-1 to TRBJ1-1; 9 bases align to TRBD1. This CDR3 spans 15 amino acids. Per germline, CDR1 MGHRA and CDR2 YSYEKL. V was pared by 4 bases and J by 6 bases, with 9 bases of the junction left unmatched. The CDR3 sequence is CASSPLGQGVAEAFF. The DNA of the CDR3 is TGCGCCAGCAGCCCCTTGGGACAGGGTGTCGCTGAAGCTTTCTTT.

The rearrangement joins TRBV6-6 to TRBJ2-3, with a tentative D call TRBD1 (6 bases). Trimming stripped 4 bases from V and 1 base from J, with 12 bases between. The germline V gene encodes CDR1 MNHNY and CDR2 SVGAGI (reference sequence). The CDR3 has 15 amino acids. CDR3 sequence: CASSLQGPRTDTQYF. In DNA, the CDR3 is TGTGCCAGCAGTTTGCAGGGGCCCCGCACAGATACGCAGTATTTT.

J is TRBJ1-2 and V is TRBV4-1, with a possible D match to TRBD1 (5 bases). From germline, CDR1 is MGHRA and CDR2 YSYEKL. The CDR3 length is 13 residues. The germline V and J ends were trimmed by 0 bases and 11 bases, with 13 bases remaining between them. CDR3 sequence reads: CASSQDRSRAYTF. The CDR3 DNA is TGCGCCAGCAGCCAAGATCGATCCAGGGCATACACCTTC.

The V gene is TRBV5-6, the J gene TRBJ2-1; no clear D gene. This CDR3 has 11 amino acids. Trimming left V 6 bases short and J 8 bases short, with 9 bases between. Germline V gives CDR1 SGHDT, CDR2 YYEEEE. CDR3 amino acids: CASKVAHEQFF. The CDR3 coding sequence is TGTGCCAGCAAAGTAGCCCATGAGCAGTTCTTC.